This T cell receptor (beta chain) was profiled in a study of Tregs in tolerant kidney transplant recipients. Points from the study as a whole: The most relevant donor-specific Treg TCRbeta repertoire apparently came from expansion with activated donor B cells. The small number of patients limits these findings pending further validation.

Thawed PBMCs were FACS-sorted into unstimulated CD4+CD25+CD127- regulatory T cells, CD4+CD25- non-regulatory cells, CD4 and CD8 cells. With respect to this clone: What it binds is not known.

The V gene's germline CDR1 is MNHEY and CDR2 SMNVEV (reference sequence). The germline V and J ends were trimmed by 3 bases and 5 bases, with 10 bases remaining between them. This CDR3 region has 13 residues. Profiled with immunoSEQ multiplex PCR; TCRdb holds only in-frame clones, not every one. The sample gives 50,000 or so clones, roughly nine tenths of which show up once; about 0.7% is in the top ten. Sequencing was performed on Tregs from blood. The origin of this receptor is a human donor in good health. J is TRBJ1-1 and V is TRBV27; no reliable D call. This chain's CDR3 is CASSFRVVTEAFF. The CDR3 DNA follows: TGTGCCAGCAGTTTTCGGGTTGTTACTGAAGCTTTCTTT.